Listed below are T cell receptor beta chains from one sample, sequenced in a study of cytomegalovirus exposure and HLA in healthy donors. Some clones are missing from TCRdb's copy, which holds only in-frame ones; the method was immunoSEQ multiplex PCR. The table has about 160,000 clones, around 80% seen once; the top ten hold 2.5%. Sequenced sample: PBMCs. Receptors were obtained from a female donor in good health and CMV-seronegative. Both conserved end residues are part of each CDR3. Each record gives: CDR3 length, V gene, D gene, J gene, clone size, CDR3 DNA, CDR3 protein. D genes are given only for firm matches. Rows give clone size only sometimes, using once, few, many, or a class for an expanded clone.

len: 13
v_gene: TRBV29-1
d_gene: TRBD1
j_gene: TRBJ1-5
abundance: -
CDR3nt: TGCAGCGTGGAGACAGGGGGCGGTCAGCCCCAGCATTTT
CDR3aa: CSVETGGGQPQHF

len: 16
v_gene: TRBV7-9
d_gene: -
j_gene: TRBJ2-5
abundance: -
CDR3nt: TGTGCCAGCAGCTTAGCACGGAACCAGGGCGAAGAGACCCAGTACTTC
CDR3aa: CASSLARNQGEETQYF

len: 13
v_gene: TRBV2
d_gene: -
j_gene: TRBJ1-5
abundance: few
CDR3nt: TGTGCCAGCCGCGGGGATAGCAATCAGCCCCAGCATTTT
CDR3aa: CASRGDSNQPQHF

len: 16
v_gene: TRBV14
d_gene: TRBD2
j_gene: TRBJ2-5
abundance: -
CDR3nt: TGTGCCAGCAGCCCCTTCGGGGGGACTCCAAAGGTGACCCAGTACTTC
CDR3aa: CASSPFGGTPKVTQYF

len: 15
v_gene: TRBV27
d_gene: TRBD1
j_gene: TRBJ2-1
abundance: -
CDR3nt: TGTGCCAGCAGTGGGACAGTTTTAGGTTGGGGTGAGCAGTTCTTC
CDR3aa: CASSGTVLGWGEQFF

len: 13
v_gene: TRBV13
d_gene: -
j_gene: TRBJ2-1
abundance: -
CDR3nt: TGTGCCAGCAGCTTAGTGACTATCATTGAGCAGTTCTTC
CDR3aa: CASSLVTIIEQFF

len: 14
v_gene: TRBV2
d_gene: TRBD1
j_gene: TRBJ2-4
abundance: -
CDR3nt: TGTGCCAGCAGTGACGGCAGGGGGCAAAACATTCAGTACTTC
CDR3aa: CASSDGRGQNIQYF

len: 13
v_gene: TRBV4-3
d_gene: -
j_gene: TRBJ1-1
abundance: -
CDR3nt: TGCGCCAGCAGCCAGACAGCGAACACTGAAGCTTTCTTT
CDR3aa: CASSQTANTEAFF

len: 16
v_gene: TRBV7-2
d_gene: -
j_gene: TRBJ2-4
abundance: -
CDR3nt: TGTGCCAGCAGCTTAAAAAACACGGGGGAAGGAAACATTCAGTACTTC
CDR3aa: CASSLKNTGEGNIQYF

len: 13
v_gene: TRBV7-3
d_gene: -
j_gene: TRBJ2-7
abundance: -
CDR3nt: TGTGCCAGCATCGACAGGTCATACGACGAGCAGTACTTC
CDR3aa: CASIDRSYDEQYF

len: 16
v_gene: TRBV5-1
d_gene: TRBD2
j_gene: TRBJ2-1
abundance: -
CDR3nt: TGCGCCAGCCGGGGGGGGACTAGCGGGAGCGGGAATGAGCAGTTCTTC
CDR3aa: CASRGGTSGSGNEQFF

len: 15
v_gene: TRBV4-3
d_gene: TRBD2
j_gene: TRBJ2-1
abundance: -
CDR3nt: TGCGCCAGCAGCCAAGTCGGGGGGGCTCGAGGGGAGCAGTTCTTC
CDR3aa: CASSQVGGARGEQFF

len: 15
v_gene: TRBV10-3
d_gene: -
j_gene: TRBJ1-2
abundance: once
CDR3nt: TGTGCCATCAGCGAGAGGATCAAAGCGGACTATGGCTACACCTTC
CDR3aa: CAISERIKADYGYTF

len: 17
v_gene: TRBV28
d_gene: -
j_gene: TRBJ1-6
abundance: -
CDR3nt: TGTGCCAGCAGTTTACCCCGGACAGTGGGGGCTAATTCACCCCTCCACTTT
CDR3aa: CASSLPRTVGANSPLHF

len: 16
v_gene: TRBV4-3
d_gene: -
j_gene: TRBJ2-7
abundance: -
CDR3nt: TGCGCCAGCAGCCAAGGGCTAGACTCCCCCCGTTACGAGCAGTACTTC
CDR3aa: CASSQGLDSPRYEQYF

len: 14
v_gene: TRBV4-2
d_gene: TRBD1
j_gene: TRBJ1-2
abundance: -
CDR3nt: TGTGCCAGCAGCAAACCCGACAGGGCGTATGGCTACACCTTC
CDR3aa: CASSKPDRAYGYTF

len: 13
v_gene: TRBV27
d_gene: -
j_gene: TRBJ2-5
abundance: -
CDR3nt: TGTGCCAGCAGTCCGCACAGAGAAGAGACCCAGTACTTC
CDR3aa: CASSPHREETQYF

len: 15
v_gene: TRBV18
d_gene: -
j_gene: TRBJ2-1
abundance: -
CDR3nt: TGTGCCAGCTCACAGGACAGCTCCACCTACAATGAGCAGTTCTTC
CDR3aa: CASSQDSSTYNEQFF

len: 17
v_gene: TRBV4-1
d_gene: TRBD1
j_gene: TRBJ1-2
abundance: -
CDR3nt: TGCGCCAGCAGCCAAGATTATGAGGACAGGGGGTTTGTAGGCTACACCTTC
CDR3aa: CASSQDYEDRGFVGYTF

len: 14
v_gene: TRBV6-5
d_gene: TRBD1
j_gene: TRBJ2-7
abundance: -
CDR3nt: TGTGCCAGCAGTTACTACAGGGGGCAATACGAGCAGTACTTC
CDR3aa: CASSYYRGQYEQYF

len: 13
v_gene: TRBV5-6
d_gene: -
j_gene: TRBJ2-5
abundance: -
CDR3nt: TGTGCCAGCAGCCCTTCAGGGCGAGAGACCCAGTACTTC
CDR3aa: CASSPSGRETQYF

len: 14
v_gene: TRBV6-6
d_gene: -
j_gene: TRBJ2-5
abundance: -
CDR3nt: TGTGCCAGCAGGTACTTAGGGAGACGAGAGACCCAGTACTTC
CDR3aa: CASRYLGRRETQYF

len: 14
v_gene: TRBV4-3
d_gene: TRBD2
j_gene: TRBJ2-4
abundance: -
CDR3nt: TGCGCCAGCAGCCAAGATCGCGGGAGGGACATTCAGTACTTC
CDR3aa: CASSQDRGRDIQYF

len: 16
v_gene: TRBV7-9
d_gene: TRBD1
j_gene: TRBJ2-1
abundance: -
CDR3nt: TGTGCCAGCAGCTTAGTCTGGGGACAGGGGGCAGGTGAGCAGTTCTTC
CDR3aa: CASSLVWGQGAGEQFF

len: 16
v_gene: TRBV4-1
d_gene: TRBD1
j_gene: TRBJ1-4
abundance: -
CDR3nt: TGCGCCAGCAGCCAAGGTTATGGGACAGAGGATGAAAAACTGTTTTTT
CDR3aa: CASSQGYGTEDEKLFF

len: 16
v_gene: TRBV5-5
d_gene: TRBD1
j_gene: TRBJ2-2
abundance: -
CDR3nt: TGTGCCAGCAGCATATGGGACAGGACGAACACCGGGGAGCTGTTTTTT
CDR3aa: CASSIWDRTNTGELFF

len: 17
v_gene: TRBV21-1
d_gene: -
j_gene: TRBJ1-4
abundance: -
CDR3nt: TGTGCCAGCAGCCCCGGGGGAGCCGAAGGAAGGAATGAAAAACTGTTTTTT
CDR3aa: CASSPGGAEGRNEKLFF

len: 13
v_gene: TRBV2
d_gene: TRBD1
j_gene: TRBJ1-1
abundance: -
CDR3nt: TGTGCCAGCAGAACAGGGGTGAACACTGAAGCTTTCTTT
CDR3aa: CASRTGVNTEAFF

len: 18
v_gene: TRBV11-1
d_gene: TRBD2
j_gene: TRBJ2-3
abundance: few
CDR3nt: TGTGCCAGCAGCGGACGGACTAGCGGGAGGTCCCGCACAGATACGCAGTATTTT
CDR3aa: CASSGRTSGRSRTDTQYF

len: 14
v_gene: TRBV19
d_gene: TRBD2
j_gene: TRBJ2-7
abundance: -
CDR3nt: TGTGCCAGTAGTACTAGCGGGGGGCCCTACGAGCAGTACTTC
CDR3aa: CASSTSGGPYEQYF

len: 13
v_gene: TRBV9
d_gene: -
j_gene: TRBJ1-1
abundance: -
CDR3nt: TGTGCCAGCAGCCCAGGGGAGGGGGGTCAAGCTTTCTTT
CDR3aa: CASSPGEGGQAFF

len: 17
v_gene: TRBV7-9
d_gene: TRBD1
j_gene: TRBJ1-5
abundance: -
CDR3nt: TGTGCCAGCAGCTCGGGACAGACCGACGGAGGCAATCAGCCCCAGCATTTT
CDR3aa: CASSSGQTDGGNQPQHF

len: 16
v_gene: TRBV19
d_gene: -
j_gene: TRBJ2-1
abundance: few
CDR3nt: TGTGCCAGTAGCCGTGCCGGTGGGAGGCCCCACAATGAGCAGTTCTTC
CDR3aa: CASSRAGGRPHNEQFF

len: 15
v_gene: TRBV18
d_gene: -
j_gene: TRBJ1-5
abundance: -
CDR3nt: TGTGCCAGCTCACCCCGGGTTGGAGGCAATCAGCCCCAGCATTTT
CDR3aa: CASSPRVGGNQPQHF

len: 14
v_gene: TRBV7-6
d_gene: -
j_gene: TRBJ1-2
abundance: -
CDR3nt: TGTGCCAGCAGCCCAAGGGAGCTTAACTATGGCTACACCTTC
CDR3aa: CASSPRELNYGYTF

len: 15
v_gene: TRBV9
d_gene: TRBD2
j_gene: TRBJ2-1
abundance: -
CDR3nt: TGTGCCAGCAGCGTGACTAGCGGAGCCTACAATGAGCAGTTCTTC
CDR3aa: CASSVTSGAYNEQFF

len: 10
v_gene: TRBV29-1
d_gene: -
j_gene: TRBJ1-4
abundance: -
CDR3nt: TGCAGCGTTGGAGGAGAAAAACTGTTTTTT
CDR3aa: CSVGGEKLFF

len: 12
v_gene: TRBV10-3
d_gene: -
j_gene: TRBJ1-5
abundance: -
CDR3nt: TGTGCCATCAGTGATCAGGGTCAGCCCCAGCATTTT
CDR3aa: CAISDQGQPQHF

len: 15
v_gene: TRBV6-1
d_gene: TRBD1
j_gene: TRBJ2-3
abundance: -
CDR3nt: TGTGCCAGCAGTGACGGGACAGGGGGGGTAGATACGCAGTATTTT
CDR3aa: CASSDGTGGVDTQYF

len: 15
v_gene: TRBV18
d_gene: TRBD1
j_gene: TRBJ1-6
abundance: -
CDR3nt: TGTGCCAGCAAAACTAAGGGACAGGTATCTTCACCCCTCCACTTT
CDR3aa: CASKTKGQVSSPLHF

len: 15
v_gene: TRBV19
d_gene: -
j_gene: TRBJ1-1
abundance: -
CDR3nt: TGTGCCAGTAGTATTATCGGAGGGTCGAACACTGAAGCTTTCTTT
CDR3aa: CASSIIGGSNTEAFF

len: 14
v_gene: TRBV7-6
d_gene: -
j_gene: TRBJ2-2
abundance: once
CDR3nt: TGTGCCAGCAGCCCGGGACACAACACCGGGGAGCTGTTTTTT
CDR3aa: CASSPGHNTGELFF

len: 11
v_gene: TRBV6-1
d_gene: -
j_gene: TRBJ1-2
abundance: -
CDR3nt: TGTGCCAGCAGTGAAGTGCAGGGAGGAACCTTC
CDR3aa: CASSEVQGGTF

len: 14
v_gene: TRBV5-1
d_gene: -
j_gene: TRBJ1-1
abundance: -
CDR3nt: TGCGCCAGCAGCTTGGGAGGGGGGAACACTGAAGCTTTCTTT
CDR3aa: CASSLGGGNTEAFF

len: 19
v_gene: TRBV9
d_gene: TRBD1
j_gene: TRBJ1-3
abundance: once
CDR3nt: TGTGCCAGCAGCGTAGAATCATCCGCGACAGGGGCTAATGGAAACACCATATATTTT
CDR3aa: CASSVESSATGANGNTIYF

len: 15
v_gene: TRBV28
d_gene: -
j_gene: TRBJ1-3
abundance: -
CDR3nt: TGTGCCAGCAGTTTAAACCCAACCCGGGGAAACACCATATATTTT
CDR3aa: CASSLNPTRGNTIYF

len: 13
v_gene: TRBV11-3
d_gene: -
j_gene: TRBJ2-5
abundance: -
CDR3nt: TGTGCCAGCAGCCCGACTTGGGAGGAGACCCAGTACTTC
CDR3aa: CASSPTWEETQYF

len: 13
v_gene: TRBV2
d_gene: TRBD2
j_gene: TRBJ2-5
abundance: -
CDR3nt: TGTGCCAGTAGCGGGGGCCCCCAGGGGACCCAGTACTTC
CDR3aa: CASSGGPQGTQYF

len: 16
v_gene: TRBV4-3
d_gene: TRBD2
j_gene: TRBJ2-2
abundance: -
CDR3nt: TGCGCCAGCAGCCATTTGGCGGGGGGAGGTACCGGGGAGCTGTTTTTT
CDR3aa: CASSHLAGGGTGELFF

len: 18
v_gene: TRBV4-3
d_gene: TRBD1
j_gene: TRBJ1-1
abundance: -
CDR3nt: TGCGCCAGCAGCCAAGTCTCTAGGACAGGGTCCCAAAGCACTGAAGCTTTCTTT
CDR3aa: CASSQVSRTGSQSTEAFF

len: 17
v_gene: TRBV7-3
d_gene: -
j_gene: TRBJ2-6
abundance: -
CDR3nt: TGTGCCAGCAGCTTAGGGGGGGCACTCTCTGGGGCCAACGTCCTGACTTTC
CDR3aa: CASSLGGALSGANVLTF

len: 16
v_gene: TRBV28
d_gene: -
j_gene: TRBJ1-4
abundance: few
CDR3nt: TGTGCCAGCCTCCCGGGGGGGCTGAGAACTAATGAAAAACTGTTTTTT
CDR3aa: CASLPGGLRTNEKLFF

len: 16
v_gene: TRBV7-3
d_gene: TRBD1
j_gene: TRBJ1-1
abundance: -
CDR3nt: TGTGCCAGCAGCCCTCGACAGGGGGCAGGGAACACTGAAGCTTTCTTT
CDR3aa: CASSPRQGAGNTEAFF

len: 15
v_gene: TRBV27
d_gene: TRBD1
j_gene: TRBJ2-7
abundance: -
CDR3nt: TGTGCCAGCAGGACGACGGGACAGGTCGACTACGAGCAGTACTTC
CDR3aa: CASRTTGQVDYEQYF

len: 15
v_gene: TRBV27
d_gene: -
j_gene: TRBJ1-1
abundance: once
CDR3nt: TGTGCCAGCAGTTCGGGTCCAATTATGAACACTGAAGCTTTCTTT
CDR3aa: CASSSGPIMNTEAFF

len: 14
v_gene: TRBV25-1
d_gene: TRBD1
j_gene: TRBJ2-3
abundance: once
CDR3nt: TGTGCCAGCAGTGCGACAGGGGTCACAGATACGCAGTATTTT
CDR3aa: CASSATGVTDTQYF

len: 13
v_gene: TRBV7-8
d_gene: -
j_gene: TRBJ2-1
abundance: few
CDR3nt: TGTGCCAGCAGCTGGAGCAATTACAATGAGCAGTTCTTC
CDR3aa: CASSWSNYNEQFF